This is a list of T cell receptor beta chains from one sample in a study of PD-1 blockade in classical Hodgkin lymphoma. TCRdb's copy holds only in-frame clones and misses some; the assay was immunoSEQ multiplex PCR. The sample lists fewer than 9,000 clones, around 90% occurring once. Source: peripheral blood mononuclear cells (PBMCs), taken before the fourth cycle of nivolumab. All receptors come from a human donor with classical Hodgkin lymphoma. Both conserved end residues are part of each CDR3. D genes are given only for firm matches. Clone size, where shown, is once, few, many, or a class for clones that have expanded.

J gene	V gene	D gene	clone size	CDR3 protein	CDR3 DNA
TRBJ2-5	TRBV6-1	NA	NA	CASSEGGLETQYF	TGTGCCAGCAGTGAAGGGGGGCTTGAGACCCAGTACTTC
TRBJ2-7	TRBV28	NA	NA	CASSLPPPVYEQYF	TGTGCCAGCAGCCTACCCCCGCCGGTATACGAGCAGTACTTC
TRBJ2-7	TRBV6-5	NA	NA	CASTKTRDLYYEQYF	TGTGCCAGCACCAAAACCCGGGACTTGTACTACGAGCAGTACTTC
TRBJ2-1	TRBV7-6	NA	NA	CASGGLLSNEQFF	TGTGCCAGCGGGGGACTCTTGTCCAATGAGCAGTTCTTC
TRBJ2-2	TRBV19	TRBD2	NA	CASSSGGTGELFF	TGTGCCAGTAGTTCGGGGGGCACCGGGGAGCTGTTTTTT
TRBJ1-1	TRBV6-6	NA	NA	CASSSSGVGTEAFF	TGTGCCAGCAGTTCCTCAGGGGTTGGCACTGAAGCTTTCTTT
TRBJ1-2	TRBV30	NA	NA	CAWRVAGYYGYTF	TGTGCCTGGAGGGTCGCAGGCTACTATGGCTACACCTTC
TRBJ1-5	TRBV6-6	TRBD1	NA	CASRTGTGNQPQHF	TGTGCCAGCAGAACCGGGACAGGGAATCAGCCCCAGCATTTT
TRBJ2-7	TRBV18	TRBD1	NA	CASSPRGTGGGIYEQYF	TGTGCCAGCTCACCGCGAGGGACAGGGGGTGGTATCTACGAGCAGTACTTC
TRBJ2-3	TRBV7-9	TRBD2	NA	CASSLVASGIADTQYF	TGTGCCAGCAGCTTAGTGGCTAGCGGGATTGCGGATACGCAGTATTTT
TRBJ1-1	TRBV28	TRBD1	hyperexpanded	CASRRHRGNTEAFF	TGTGCCAGCAGGCGACACAGGGGGAACACTGAAGCTTTCTTT
TRBJ2-7	TRBV11-2	NA	NA	CASSYIPPLTVSSYEQYF	TGTGCCAGCAGCTACATACCCCCCTTGACAGTTTCCTCCTACGAGCAGTACTTC
TRBJ2-5	TRBV5-1	TRBD1	NA	CASSLGGQGAKETQYF	TGCGCCAGCAGCTTGGGCGGACAGGGGGCTAAGGAGACCCAGTACTTC
TRBJ2-2	TRBV28	TRBD1	NA	CASSTKTGRGIWTGELFF	TGTGCCAGCAGTACAAAGACGGGCAGGGGGATTTGGACCGGGGAGCTGTTTTTT
TRBJ2-2	TRBV27	NA	NA	CASSLGVAGTGELFF	TGTGCCAGCAGTTTAGGGGTCGCTGGCACCGGGGAGCTGTTTTTT